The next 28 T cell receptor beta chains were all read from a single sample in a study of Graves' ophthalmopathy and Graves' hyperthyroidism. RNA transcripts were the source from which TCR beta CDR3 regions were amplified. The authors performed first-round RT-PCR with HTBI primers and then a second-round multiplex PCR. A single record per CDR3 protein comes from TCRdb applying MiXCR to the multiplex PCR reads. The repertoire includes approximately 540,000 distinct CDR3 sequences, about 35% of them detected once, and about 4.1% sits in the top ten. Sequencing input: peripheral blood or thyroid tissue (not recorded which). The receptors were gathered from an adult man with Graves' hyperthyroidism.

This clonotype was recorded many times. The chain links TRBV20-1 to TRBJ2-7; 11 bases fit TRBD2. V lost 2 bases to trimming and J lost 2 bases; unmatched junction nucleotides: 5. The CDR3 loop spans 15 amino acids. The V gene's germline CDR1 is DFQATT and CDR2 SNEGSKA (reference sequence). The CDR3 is CSARQASGRTYEQYF. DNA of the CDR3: TGCAGTGCTAGACAAGCTAGCGGGAGGACCTACGAGCAGTACTTC.

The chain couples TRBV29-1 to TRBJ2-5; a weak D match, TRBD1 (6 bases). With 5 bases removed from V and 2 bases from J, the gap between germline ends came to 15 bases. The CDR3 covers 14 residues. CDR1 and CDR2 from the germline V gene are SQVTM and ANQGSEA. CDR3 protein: CSVWDIAVQETQYF. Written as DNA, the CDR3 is TGCAGCGTTTGGGACATAGCAGTGCAAGAGACCCAGTACTTC.

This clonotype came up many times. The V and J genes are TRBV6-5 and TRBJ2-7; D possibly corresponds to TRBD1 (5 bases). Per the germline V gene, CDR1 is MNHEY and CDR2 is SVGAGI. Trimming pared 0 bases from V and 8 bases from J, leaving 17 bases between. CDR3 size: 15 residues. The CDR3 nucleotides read TGTGCCAGCAGTTACTCGACAGACCTCTACGATCAGCAGTACTTC. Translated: CASSYSTDLYDQQYF.

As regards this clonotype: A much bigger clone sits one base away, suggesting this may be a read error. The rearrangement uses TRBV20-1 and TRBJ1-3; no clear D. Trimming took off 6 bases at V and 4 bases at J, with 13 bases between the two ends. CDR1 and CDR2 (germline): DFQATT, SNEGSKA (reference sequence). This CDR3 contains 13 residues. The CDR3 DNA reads TGCAGTGCAGGACCGGGGTCCGGAAACACCATATATTTT. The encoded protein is CSAGPGSGNTIYF.

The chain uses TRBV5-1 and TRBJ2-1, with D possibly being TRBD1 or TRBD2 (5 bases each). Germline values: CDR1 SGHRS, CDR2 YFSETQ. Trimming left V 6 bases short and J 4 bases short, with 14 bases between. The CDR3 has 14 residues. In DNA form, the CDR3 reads TGCGCCAGCAAGAGGGGCGAGACGTACAATGAGCAGTTCTTC. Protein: CASKRGETYNEQFF.

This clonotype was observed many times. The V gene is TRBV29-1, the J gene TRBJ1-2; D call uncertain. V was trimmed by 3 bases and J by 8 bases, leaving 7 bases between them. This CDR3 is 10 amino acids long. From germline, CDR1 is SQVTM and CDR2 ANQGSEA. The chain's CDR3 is CSVDRDGYTF. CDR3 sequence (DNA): TGCAGCGTTGATAGAGACGGCTACACCTTC.

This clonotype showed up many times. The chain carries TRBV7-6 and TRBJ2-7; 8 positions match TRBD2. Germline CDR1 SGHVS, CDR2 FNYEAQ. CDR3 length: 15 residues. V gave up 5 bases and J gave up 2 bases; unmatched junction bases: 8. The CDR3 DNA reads TGTGCCAGCAGCCCCGATAGCGGGGCCGCCTACGAGCAGTACTTC. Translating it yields CASSPDSGAAYEQYF.

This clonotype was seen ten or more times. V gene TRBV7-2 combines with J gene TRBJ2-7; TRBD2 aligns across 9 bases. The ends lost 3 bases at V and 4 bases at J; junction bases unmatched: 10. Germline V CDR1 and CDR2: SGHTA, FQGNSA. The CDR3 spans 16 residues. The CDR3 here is CASSFFRDLAGYEQYF. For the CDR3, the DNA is TGTGCCAGCAGCTTCTTCAGGGATCTAGCGGGATACGAGCAGTACTTC.

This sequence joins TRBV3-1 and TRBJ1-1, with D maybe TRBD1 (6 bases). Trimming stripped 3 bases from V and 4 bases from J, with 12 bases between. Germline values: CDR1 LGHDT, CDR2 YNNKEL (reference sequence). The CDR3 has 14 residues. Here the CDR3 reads CASSHTMDSTEAFF. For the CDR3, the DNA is TGTGCCAGCAGCCACACTATGGACAGCACTGAAGCTTTCTTT.

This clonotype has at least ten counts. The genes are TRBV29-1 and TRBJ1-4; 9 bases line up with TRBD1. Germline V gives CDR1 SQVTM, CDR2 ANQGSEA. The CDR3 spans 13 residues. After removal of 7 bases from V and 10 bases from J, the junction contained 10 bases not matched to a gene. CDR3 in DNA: TGCAGCGCCTCAACAGGGGGCGAGAGAAAACTGTTTTTT. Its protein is CSASTGGERKLFF.

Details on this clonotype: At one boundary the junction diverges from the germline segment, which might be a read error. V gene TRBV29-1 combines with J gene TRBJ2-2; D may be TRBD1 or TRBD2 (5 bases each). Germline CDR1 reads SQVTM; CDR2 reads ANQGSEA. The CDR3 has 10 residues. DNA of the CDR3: TGCAGCGCGGGGACCGGGGCGCTGTTTTTT. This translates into CSAGTGALFF.

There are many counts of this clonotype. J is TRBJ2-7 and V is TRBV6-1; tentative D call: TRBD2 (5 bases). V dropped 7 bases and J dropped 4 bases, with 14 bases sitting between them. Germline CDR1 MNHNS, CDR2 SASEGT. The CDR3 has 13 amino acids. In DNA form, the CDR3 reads TGTGCCAGCATCGAACCGGGGTTTTACGAGCAGTACTTC. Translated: CASIEPGFYEQYF.

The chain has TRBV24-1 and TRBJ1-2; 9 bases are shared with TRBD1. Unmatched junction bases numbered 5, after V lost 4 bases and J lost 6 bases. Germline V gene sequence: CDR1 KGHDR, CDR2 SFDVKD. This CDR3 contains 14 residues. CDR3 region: CATSDGGTGNGYTF. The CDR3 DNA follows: TGTGCCACCAGTGACGGCGGGACAGGGAATGGCTACACCTTC.

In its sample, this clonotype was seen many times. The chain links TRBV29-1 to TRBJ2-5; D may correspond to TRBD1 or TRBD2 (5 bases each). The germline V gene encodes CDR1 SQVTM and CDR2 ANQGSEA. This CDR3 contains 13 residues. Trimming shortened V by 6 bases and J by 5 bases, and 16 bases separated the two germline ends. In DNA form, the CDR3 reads TGCAGCGTAAACTGGGACCTCTCTGAGACCCAGTACTTC. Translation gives CSVNWDLSETQYF.

The CDR3 reads CASSQGAPYEQYF. CDR3 nucleotide sequence: TGCGCCAGCAGCCAAGGGGCACCCTACGAGCAGTACTTC. The chain has TRBV4-1 and TRBJ2-7; D gene unclear. This CDR3 has 13 residues. Trimming stripped 1 base from V and 2 bases from J, with 6 bases between. Germline CDR1 and CDR2: MGHRA and YSYEKL.

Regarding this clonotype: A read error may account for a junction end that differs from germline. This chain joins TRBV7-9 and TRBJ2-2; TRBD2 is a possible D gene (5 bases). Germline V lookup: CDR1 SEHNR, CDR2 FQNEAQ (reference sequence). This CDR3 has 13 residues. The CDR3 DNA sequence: TGTGCCAGCAGCTTAGGCTCCACCGGGGAGCCGTTTTTT. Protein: CASSLGSTGEPFF.

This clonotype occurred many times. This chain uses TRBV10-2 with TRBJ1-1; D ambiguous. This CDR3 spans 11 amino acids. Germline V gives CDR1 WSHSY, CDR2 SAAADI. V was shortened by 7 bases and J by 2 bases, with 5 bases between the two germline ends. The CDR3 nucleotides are TGCGCCAGCATCTCTAACACTGAAGCTTTCTTT. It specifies CASISNTEAFF.

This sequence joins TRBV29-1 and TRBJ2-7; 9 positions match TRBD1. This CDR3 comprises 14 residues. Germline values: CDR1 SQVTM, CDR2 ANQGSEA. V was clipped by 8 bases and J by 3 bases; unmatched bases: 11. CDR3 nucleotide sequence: TGCAGCTTAGTCGGCGGGACAGGGTTCTACGAGCAGTACTTC. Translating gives CSLVGGTGFYEQYF.

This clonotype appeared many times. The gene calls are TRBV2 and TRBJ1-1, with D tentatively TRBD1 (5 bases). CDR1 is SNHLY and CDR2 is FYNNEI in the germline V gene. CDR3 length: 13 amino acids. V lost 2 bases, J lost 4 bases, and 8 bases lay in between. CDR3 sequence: CASSERGVTEAFF. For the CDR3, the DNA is TGTGCCAGCAGTGAAAGAGGGGTCACTGAAGCTTTCTTT.

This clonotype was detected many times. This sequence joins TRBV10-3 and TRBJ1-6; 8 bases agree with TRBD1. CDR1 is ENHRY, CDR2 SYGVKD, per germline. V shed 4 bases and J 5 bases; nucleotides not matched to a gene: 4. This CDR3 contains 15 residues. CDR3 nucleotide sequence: TGTGCCATCAGTGCTGACAGGGGCGATAATTCACCCCTCCACTTT. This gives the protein CAISADRGDNSPLHF.

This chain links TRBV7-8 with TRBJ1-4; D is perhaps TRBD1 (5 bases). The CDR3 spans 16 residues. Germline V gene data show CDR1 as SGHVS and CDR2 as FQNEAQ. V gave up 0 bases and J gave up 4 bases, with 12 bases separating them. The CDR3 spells CASSLAGGTFNEKLFF. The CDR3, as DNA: TGTGCCAGCAGCTTAGCGGGGGGGACCTTTAATGAAAAACTGTTTTTT.

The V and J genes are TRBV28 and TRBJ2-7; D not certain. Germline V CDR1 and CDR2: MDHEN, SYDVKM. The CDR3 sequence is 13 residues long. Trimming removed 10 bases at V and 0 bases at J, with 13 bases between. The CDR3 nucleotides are TGTGCCATCAGGCACCAGAGCTCCTACGAGCAGTACTTC. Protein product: CAIRHQSSYEQYF.

The CDR3 DNA sequence: TGTGCCAGCGGCGTGGACCCCCGAGGGTACGAGCAGTACTTC. It encodes CASGVDPRGYEQYF. V usage is TRBV7-9 and J usage is TRBJ2-7; maybe TRBD2 (5 bases). Germline lookup yields CDR1 SEHNR and CDR2 FQNEAQ (reference sequence). V lost 8 bases and J lost 4, with 18 bases in between. This CDR3 is built from 14 residues. The whole variable domain, filled in from reference TRBV7-9 and TRBJ2-7, reads DTGVSQNPRHKITKRGQNVTFRCDPISEHNRLYWYRQTLGQGPEFLTYFQNEAQLEKSRLLSDRFSAERPKGSFSTLEIQRTEQGDSAMYLCASGVDPRGYEQYFGPGTRLTVT.

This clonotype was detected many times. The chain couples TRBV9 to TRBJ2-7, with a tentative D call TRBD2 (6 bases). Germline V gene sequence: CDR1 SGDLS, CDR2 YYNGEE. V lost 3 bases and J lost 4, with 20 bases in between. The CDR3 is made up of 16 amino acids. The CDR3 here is CASSASGDRGTYEQYF. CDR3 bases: TGTGCCAGCAGCGCCTCTGGGGATCGCGGGACGTACGAGCAGTACTTC. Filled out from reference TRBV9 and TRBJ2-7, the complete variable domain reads DSGVTQTPKHLITATGQRVTLRCSPRSGDLSVYWYQQSLDQGLQFLIQYYNGEERAKGNILERFSAQQFPDLHSELNLSSLELGDSALYFCASSASGDRGTYEQYFGPGTRLTVT.

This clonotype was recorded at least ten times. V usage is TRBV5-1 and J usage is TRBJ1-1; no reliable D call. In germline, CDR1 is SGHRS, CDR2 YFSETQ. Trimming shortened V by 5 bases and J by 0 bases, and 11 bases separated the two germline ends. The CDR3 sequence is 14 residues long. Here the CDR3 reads CASSFSEVNTEAFF. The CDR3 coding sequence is TGCGCCAGCAGTTTTTCGGAAGTGAACACTGAAGCTTTCTTT.

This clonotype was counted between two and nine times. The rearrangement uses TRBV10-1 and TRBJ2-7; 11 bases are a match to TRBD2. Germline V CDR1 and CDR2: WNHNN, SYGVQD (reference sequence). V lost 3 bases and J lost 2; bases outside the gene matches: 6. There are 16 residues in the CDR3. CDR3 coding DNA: TGCGCCAGCAGTGACCCTCGACTAGCGGGAACCTACGAGCAGTACTTC. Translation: CASSDPRLAGTYEQYF.

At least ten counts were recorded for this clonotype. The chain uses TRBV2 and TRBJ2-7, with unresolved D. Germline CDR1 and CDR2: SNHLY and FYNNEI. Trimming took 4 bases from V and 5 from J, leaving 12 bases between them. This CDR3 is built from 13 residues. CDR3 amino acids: CASSAQEFDEQYF. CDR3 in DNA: TGTGCCAGCAGTGCCCAGGAATTCGACGAGCAGTACTTC.

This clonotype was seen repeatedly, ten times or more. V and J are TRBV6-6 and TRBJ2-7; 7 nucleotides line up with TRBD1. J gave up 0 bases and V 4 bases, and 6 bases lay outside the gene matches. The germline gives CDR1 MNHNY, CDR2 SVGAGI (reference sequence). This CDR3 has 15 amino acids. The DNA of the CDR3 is TGTGCCAGCAGTTCGGACAGGATCAGCTCCTACGAGCAGTACTTC. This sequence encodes CASSSDRISSYEQYF.